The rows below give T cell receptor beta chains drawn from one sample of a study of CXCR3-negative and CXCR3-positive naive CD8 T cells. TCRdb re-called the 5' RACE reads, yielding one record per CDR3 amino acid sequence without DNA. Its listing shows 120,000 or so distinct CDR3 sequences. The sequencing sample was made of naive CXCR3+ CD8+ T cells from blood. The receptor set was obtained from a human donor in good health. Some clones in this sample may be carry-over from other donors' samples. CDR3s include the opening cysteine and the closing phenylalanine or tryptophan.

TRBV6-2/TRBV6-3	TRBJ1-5	CASSYLDGVAQHF
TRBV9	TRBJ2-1	CASSVEDNEQFF
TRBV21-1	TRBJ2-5	CASSVRDRVEETQYF
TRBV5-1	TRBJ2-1	CASSFGGANEQFF
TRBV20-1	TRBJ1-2	CSARVTGSRYGYTF
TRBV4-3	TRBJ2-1	CASSQDVASGYNEQFF
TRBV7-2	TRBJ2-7	CASSPYGGAYEQYF
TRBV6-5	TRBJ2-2	CASSPRGVSTGELFF
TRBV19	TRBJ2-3	CASTPEAGGPDTQYF
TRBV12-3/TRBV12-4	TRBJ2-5	CASSQRTGGRETQYF
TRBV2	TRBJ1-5	CASDRESNQPQHF
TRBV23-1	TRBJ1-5	CASSPRGRGCNQPQHF
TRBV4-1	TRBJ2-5	CASSQVGQPQETQYF
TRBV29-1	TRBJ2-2	CSVTGTGEAGELFF
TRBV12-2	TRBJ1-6	CASRADRGRNSPLHF
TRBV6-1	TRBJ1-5	CASSIGGDQPQHF
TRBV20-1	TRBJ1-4	CSARPVGENEKLFF
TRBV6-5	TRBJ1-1	CASSYRGANTEAFF
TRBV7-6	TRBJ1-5	CASSREGPEPQHF
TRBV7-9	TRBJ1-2	CASSPTPGQGHGYTF
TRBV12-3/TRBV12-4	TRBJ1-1	CASSFYDSGGYSFMNTEAFF
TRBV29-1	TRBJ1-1	CSVVGAAEAFF
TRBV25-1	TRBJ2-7	CASSEGGYEQYF
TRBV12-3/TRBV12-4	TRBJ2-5	CASSLAGGETQYF
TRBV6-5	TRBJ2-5	CASSRTGVQETQYF
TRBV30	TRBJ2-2	CAWTGANTGELFF
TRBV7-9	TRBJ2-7	CASSPPRDSEYEQYF
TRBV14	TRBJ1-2	CASSQGETGSYGYTF
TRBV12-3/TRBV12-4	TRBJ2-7	CASSLGSTEQYF
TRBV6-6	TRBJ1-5	CASSYSLENNQPQHF
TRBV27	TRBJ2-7	CASSLWGGNDEQYF
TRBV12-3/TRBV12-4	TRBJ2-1	CASSLGQGSSYNEQFF
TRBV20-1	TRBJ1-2	CSAQGQSTYGYTF
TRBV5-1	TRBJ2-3	CASSLEGGPTDTQYF
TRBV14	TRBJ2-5	CASSQAVTRRTQETQYF
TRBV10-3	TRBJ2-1	CAISAGNEQFF
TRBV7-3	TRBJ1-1	CASSLAERAMHTEAFF
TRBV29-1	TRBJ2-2	CSVVSGGELFF
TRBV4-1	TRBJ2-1	CASSPQGSSYNEQFF
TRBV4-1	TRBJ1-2	CASSQPASANYGYTF
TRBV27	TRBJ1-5	CASGQFGQPQHF
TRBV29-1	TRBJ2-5	CSVGQVQETQYF
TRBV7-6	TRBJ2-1	CASSTTGQGADEQFF
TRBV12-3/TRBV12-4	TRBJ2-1	CASSSPWGQGAYNEQFF
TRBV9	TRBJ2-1	CASSVRVGGNSNEQFF
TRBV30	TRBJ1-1	CAWSVLGTEAFF
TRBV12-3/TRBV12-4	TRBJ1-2	CASSLEASSSGYTF
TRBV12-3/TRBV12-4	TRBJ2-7	CASSLALSYYEQYF
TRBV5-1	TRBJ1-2	CASSDHRDRANYGYTF
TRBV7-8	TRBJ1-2	CASSLGVSAGYTF
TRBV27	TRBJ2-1	CASSLGYGTSLNEQFF
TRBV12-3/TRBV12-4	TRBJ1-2	CASSPFGAESNYGYTF
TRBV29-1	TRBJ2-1	CSVSQSYGGEQFF
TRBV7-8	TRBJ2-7	CASSLGITYEQYF
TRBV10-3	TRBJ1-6	CAISVAGSYSPLHF